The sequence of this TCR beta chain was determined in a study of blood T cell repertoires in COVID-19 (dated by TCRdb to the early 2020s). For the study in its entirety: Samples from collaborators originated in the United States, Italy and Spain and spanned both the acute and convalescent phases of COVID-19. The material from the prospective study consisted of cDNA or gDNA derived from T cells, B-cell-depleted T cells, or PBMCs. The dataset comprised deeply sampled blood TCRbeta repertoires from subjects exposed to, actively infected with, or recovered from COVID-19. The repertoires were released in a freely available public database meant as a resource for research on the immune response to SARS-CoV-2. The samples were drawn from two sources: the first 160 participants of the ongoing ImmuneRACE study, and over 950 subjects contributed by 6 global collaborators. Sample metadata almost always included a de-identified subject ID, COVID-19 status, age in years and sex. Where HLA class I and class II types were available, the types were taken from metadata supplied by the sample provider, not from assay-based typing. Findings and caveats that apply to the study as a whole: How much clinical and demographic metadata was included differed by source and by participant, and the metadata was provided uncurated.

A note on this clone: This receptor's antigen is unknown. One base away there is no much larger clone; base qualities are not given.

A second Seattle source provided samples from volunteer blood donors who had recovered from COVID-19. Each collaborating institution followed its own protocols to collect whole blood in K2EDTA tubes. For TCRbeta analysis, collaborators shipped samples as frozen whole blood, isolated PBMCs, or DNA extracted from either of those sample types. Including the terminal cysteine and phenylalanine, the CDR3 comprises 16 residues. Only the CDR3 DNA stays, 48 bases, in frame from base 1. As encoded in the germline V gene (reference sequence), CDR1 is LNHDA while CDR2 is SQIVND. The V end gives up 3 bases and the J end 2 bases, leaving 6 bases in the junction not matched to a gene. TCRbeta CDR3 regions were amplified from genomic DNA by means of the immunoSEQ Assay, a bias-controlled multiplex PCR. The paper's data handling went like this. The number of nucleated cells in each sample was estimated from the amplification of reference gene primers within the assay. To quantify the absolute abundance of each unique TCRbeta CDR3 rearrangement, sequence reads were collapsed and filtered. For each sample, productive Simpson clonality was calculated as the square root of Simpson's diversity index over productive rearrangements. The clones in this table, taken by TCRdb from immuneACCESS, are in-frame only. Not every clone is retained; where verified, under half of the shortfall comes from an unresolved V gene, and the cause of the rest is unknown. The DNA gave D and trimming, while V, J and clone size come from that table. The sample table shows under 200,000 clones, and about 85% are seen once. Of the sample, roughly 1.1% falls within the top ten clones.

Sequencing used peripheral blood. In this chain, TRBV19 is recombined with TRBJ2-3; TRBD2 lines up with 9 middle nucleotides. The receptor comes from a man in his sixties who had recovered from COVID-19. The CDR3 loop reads CASSIERGDHTDTQYF. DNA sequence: TGTGCCAGTAGTATTGAGCGGGGGGACCACACAGATACGCAGTATTTT.